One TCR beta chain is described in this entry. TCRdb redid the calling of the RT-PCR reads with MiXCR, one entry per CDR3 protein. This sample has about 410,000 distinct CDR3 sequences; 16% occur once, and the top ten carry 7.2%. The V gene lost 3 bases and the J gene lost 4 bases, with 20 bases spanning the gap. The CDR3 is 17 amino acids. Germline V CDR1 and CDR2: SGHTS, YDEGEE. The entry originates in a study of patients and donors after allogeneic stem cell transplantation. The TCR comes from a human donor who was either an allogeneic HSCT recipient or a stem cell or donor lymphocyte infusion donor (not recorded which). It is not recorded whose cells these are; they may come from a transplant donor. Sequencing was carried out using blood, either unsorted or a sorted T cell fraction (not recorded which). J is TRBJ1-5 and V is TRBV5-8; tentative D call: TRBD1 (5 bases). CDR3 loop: CASSWPLGRGSNQPQHF. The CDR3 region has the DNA TGTGCCAGCAGCTGGCCCCTGGGGCGCGGGTCTAATCAGCCCCAGCATTTT.